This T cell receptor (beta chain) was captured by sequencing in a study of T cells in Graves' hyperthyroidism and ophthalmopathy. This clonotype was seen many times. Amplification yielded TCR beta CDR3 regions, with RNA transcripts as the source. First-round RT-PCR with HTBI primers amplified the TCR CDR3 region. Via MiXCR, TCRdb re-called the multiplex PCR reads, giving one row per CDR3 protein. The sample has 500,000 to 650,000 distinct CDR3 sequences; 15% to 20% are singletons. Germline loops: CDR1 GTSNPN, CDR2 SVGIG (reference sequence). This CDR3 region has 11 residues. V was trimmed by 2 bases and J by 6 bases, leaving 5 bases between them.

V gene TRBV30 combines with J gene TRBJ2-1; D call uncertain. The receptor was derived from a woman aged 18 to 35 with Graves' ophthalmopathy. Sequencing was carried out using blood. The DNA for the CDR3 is TGTGCCTGGAGTCTCGCCAATGAGCAGTTCTTC. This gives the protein CAWSLANEQFF.